The T cell receptor beta chain described here comes from a study of blood T cell repertoires in COVID-19. Study summary: COVID-19 samples collected from the United States, Italy and Spain covered acute and convalescent phases. PBMCs, B-cell-depleted T cells, or T cells were the source of the cDNA or gDNA that made up the material.

The V gene's germline CDR1 is SGDLS and CDR2 YYNGEE. V was pared by 7 bases and J by 2 bases, with 7 bases between. This CDR3 region has 12 residues. As processed by the authors: Cell counts per sample came from amplifying reference gene primers. Using immunoSEQ multiplex PCR, the repertoire was profiled, and TCRdb retains in-frame clones only, with some absent. V and J calls plus clone size are reproduced from that table; the DNA served to infer D and trimming. The sample has 170,000 or so clones, around 87% seen once. Input material: peripheral blood. This chain joins TRBV9 and TRBJ2-1; the D is unclear. This TCR came from a woman younger than 35 who had recovered from COVID-19. In DNA form, the CDR3 reads TGTGCCAGCCAAGACACCTACAATGAGCAGTTCTTC. This sequence encodes CASQDTYNEQFF.